This T cell receptor beta chain was captured in a study of cytomegalovirus exposure and HLA in healthy donors. PCR involved 60 Vbeta and 13 Jbeta primers. Here immunoSEQ multiplex PCR was the method, and the copy in TCRdb shows in-frame clones only, minus some. The sample has roughly 250,000 clones, around 65% seen once. CDR3 length equals 16 residues. Germline CDR1 and CDR2: SSHAT and FNYEAQ (reference sequence). In the case of this clone: The junction shows a germline mismatch at one end, possibly a read error.

The TCR was taken from a female donor in good health and CMV-seronegative. The chain combines TRBV7-7 with TRBJ2-2, with 13 bases matching TRBD2. What was sequenced was PBMCs. CDR3 sequence reads: CASSPGLAGVTGELFF. For the CDR3, the DNA is TGTGCTAGCAGCCCCGGACTAGCGGGAGTAACCGGGGAGCTGTTTTTT.